The rows below give T cell receptor beta chains drawn from one sample of a study of hypomethylating agent response in myelodysplastic syndrome. Measured with immunoSEQ multiplex PCR; TCRdb has only the in-frame clones, and not every one. The sample lists some 5,000 clones; 75% to 90% were seen once. The specimen was bone marrow, collected before or after starting hypomethylating agent treatment for myelodysplastic syndrome (not recorded which). The origin of the receptors is a human donor with myelodysplastic syndrome. CDR3s include the opening cysteine and the closing phenylalanine or tryptophan. D genes are given only for firm matches. A row's size may be missing; if present it is once, few, many or a size class.

TRBJ2-7	NA	16	NA	TRBV10-3	CAISESRGPGAYEQYF	TGTGCCATCAGTGAGTCGAGAGGTCCGGGGGCCTACGAGCAGTACTTC
TRBJ1-1	NA	14	NA	TRBV5-6	CASSFFTATTEAFF	TGTGCCAGCAGCTTTTTTACGGCAACAACTGAAGCTTTCTTT
TRBJ2-1	TRBD2	14	NA	TRBV5-4	CAKKNQIAGNEQFF	TGTGCCAAAAAAAACCAAATAGCGGGCAATGAGCAGTTCTTC
TRBJ1-6	NA	13	NA	TRBV11-3	CASSLDLDSPLHF	TGTGCCAGCAGCTTAGATCTCGATTCACCCCTCCACTTT
TRBJ1-2	NA	12	NA	TRBV6-5	CASSFVGGGYTF	TGTGCCAGCAGTTTTGTAGGGGGTGGCTACACCTTC
TRBJ2-7	NA	12	NA	TRBV7-4	CASDRDTSEQYF	TGTGCCAGCGATCGGGACACTTCCGAGCAGTACTTC
TRBJ2-5	TRBD2	16	NA	TRBV7-6	CASSLGLAGTQETQYF	TGTGCCAGCAGCTTGGGCCTAGCGGGGACACAGGAGACCCAGTACTTC
TRBJ2-3	TRBD1	17	NA	TRBV19	CASRRTGASGDTDTQYF	TGTGCCAGTAGGAGGACAGGGGCTTCGGGGGACACAGATACGCAGTATTTT
TRBJ1-6	NA	13	NA	TRBV14	CASSQDRESPLHF	TGTGCCAGCAGCCAAGATCGAGAATCACCCCTCCACTTT
TRBJ1-1	TRBD1	14	NA	TRBV2	CASTQGGMNTEAFF	TGTGCCAGCACCCAGGGGGGAATGAACACTGAAGCTTTCTTT
TRBJ1-2	NA	15	NA	TRBV11-2	CASSTEGITVYGYTF	TGTGCCAGCAGCACAGAGGGGATCACGGTCTATGGCTACACCTTC
TRBJ1-5	NA	13	NA	TRBV4-3	CASSLGEHQPQHF	TGCGCCAGCAGCCTCGGGGAACATCAGCCCCAGCATTTT
TRBJ2-2	NA	14	few	TRBV11-2	CASSWAVNTGELFF	TGTGCCAGCAGCTGGGCCGTGAACACCGGGGAGCTGTTTTTT
TRBJ2-3	NA	15	NA	TRBV5-4	CASSLTGPGPDTQYF	TGTGCCAGCAGCTTAACAGGTCCGGGTCCGGATACGCAGTATTTT
TRBJ2-1	NA	14	NA	TRBV6-5	CASSYGYRYNEQFF	TGTGCCAGCAGTTACGGGTACCGCTACAATGAGCAGTTCTTC
TRBJ2-3	NA	13	NA	TRBV10-3	CAISDGSTDTQYF	TGTGCCATCAGTGACGGTTCCACAGATACGCAGTATTTT
TRBJ2-7	NA	14	few	TRBV21-1	CARPKGQGHYEQYF	TGTGCCAGGCCAAAGGGACAAGGACACTACGAGCAGTACTTC
TRBJ1-5	NA	14	NA	TRBV5-1	CASSSGQPQQPQHF	TGCGCCAGCAGCTCCGGACAGCCTCAACAGCCCCAGCATTTT
TRBJ2-7	NA	13	NA	TRBV5-4	CASSSYSSYEQYF	TGTGCCAGCAGCTCCTATTCCTCCTACGAGCAGTACTTC
TRBJ1-3	NA	17	NA	TRBV2	CASRNGFGGRSGNTIYF	TGTGCCAGCAGGAACGGTTTTGGGGGGCGTTCGGGAAACACCATATATTTT
TRBJ1-5	TRBD1	15	NA	TRBV2	CASSEGRTGYQPQHF	TGTGCCAGCAGTGAAGGCCGGACAGGCTATCAGCCCCAGCATTTT
TRBJ1-2	NA	14	NA	TRBV10-3	CAISERGGFYGYTF	TGTGCCATCAGTGAGCGGGGGGGGTTCTATGGCTACACCTTC
TRBJ2-1	TRBD2	15	NA	TRBV5-1	CASSSTSGAYNEQFF	TGCGCCAGCAGCTCCACTAGCGGGGCCTACAATGAGCAGTTCTTC
TRBJ2-3	TRBD2	14	NA	TRBV2	CASSFSGATDTQYF	TGTGCCAGCAGTTTTAGCGGGGCCACAGATACGCAGTATTTT
TRBJ2-1	TRBD1	14	NA	TRBV6-5	CASSYQTGGGEQFF	TGTGCCAGCAGTTACCAGACAGGGGGTGGGGAGCAGTTCTTC
TRBJ2-3	TRBD2	18	NA	TRBV5-1	CASSETPLGSGGGDTQYF	TGCGCCAGCAGCGAGACTCCACTGGGTAGCGGGGGGGGAGATACGCAGTATTTT
TRBJ2-7	NA	15	NA	TRBV19	CASSPMRQSLYEQYF	TGTGCCAGTAGCCCCATGAGACAGTCACTCTACGAGCAGTACTTC
TRBJ2-2	NA	15	NA	TRBV19	CASSIAGTNTGELFF	TGTGCCAGTAGTATCGCAGGGACCAACACCGGGGAGCTGTTTTTT
TRBJ2-7	TRBD1	14	NA	TRBV6-1	CASSDGTGDDEQYF	TGTGCCAGCAGTGACGGGACAGGGGACGACGAGCAGTACTTC
TRBJ1-4	NA	12	NA	TRBV5-4	CASSLTGEKLFF	TGTGCCAGCAGCTTGACAGGTGAAAAACTGTTTTTT